This is a list of T cell receptor beta chains from one sample in a study of blood T cell repertoires in COVID-19. Sequenced by immunoSEQ multiplex PCR; TCRdb stores in-frame clones only, minus some. Of approximately 140,000 clones listed, just under 85% are singletons. The sample taken for sequencing was PBMCs or T cells enriched from blood (not recorded which). These receptors were collected from a woman between 50 and 59 years old with acute COVID-19. CDR3s include the opening cysteine and the closing phenylalanine or tryptophan.

CDR3 protein: CASSIGFVRGQPQHF
J gene: TRBJ1-5
V gene: TRBV19

CDR3 protein: CASSFPGGYNIQYF
J gene: TRBJ2-4
V gene: TRBV11-2

CDR3 protein: CASSLSGQVPYGYTF
J gene: TRBJ1-2
V gene: TRBV27

CDR3 protein: CASSPKGLGGRETQYF
J gene: TRBJ2-5
V gene: TRBV25-1

CDR3 protein: CASSPGLAHSSYNEQFF
J gene: TRBJ2-1
V gene: TRBV5-6

CDR3 protein: CATSVDRGRGTQYF
J gene: TRBJ2-5
V gene: TRBV15

CDR3 protein: CSAGAGGPRNEQFF
J gene: TRBJ2-1
V gene: TRBV29-1

CDR3 protein: CASSPGAGGLYEQYF
J gene: TRBJ2-7
V gene: TRBV27

CDR3 protein: CASSVGNRGGETQYF
J gene: TRBJ2-5
V gene: TRBV7-2

CDR3 protein: CATTRQGAREQYF
J gene: TRBJ2-7
V gene: TRBV25-1

CDR3 protein: CAISESIGTAYEQYF
J gene: TRBJ2-7
V gene: TRBV10-3

CDR3 protein: CASSPGTLADTQYF
J gene: TRBJ2-3
V gene: TRBV5-4

CDR3 protein: CASSLSGRGTYTF
J gene: TRBJ1-2
V gene: TRBV28

CDR3 protein: CAWSPKGLLGQGAAMNSPLHF
J gene: TRBJ1-6
V gene: TRBV30

CDR3 protein: CASSPGDRSTDTQYF
J gene: TRBJ2-3
V gene: TRBV5-1

CDR3 protein: CASSQGTSVNRVEQYF
J gene: TRBJ2-7
V gene: TRBV5-1

CDR3 protein: CASSPFGTGRTKNIQYF
J gene: TRBJ2-4
V gene: TRBV18

CDR3 protein: CASSLARTGGGNTIYF
J gene: TRBJ1-3
V gene: TRBV7-9

CDR3 protein: CASSVGPVQSTPLHF
J gene: TRBJ1-6
V gene: TRBV19

CDR3 protein: CASTQGGGETQYF
J gene: TRBJ2-5
V gene: TRBV6-5

CDR3 protein: CASSLGLAGGLDTQYF
J gene: TRBJ2-3
V gene: TRBV7-3

CDR3 protein: CASRSQGAAGANVLTF
J gene: TRBJ2-6
V gene: TRBV27

CDR3 protein: CASSLGLAGGGADTQYF
J gene: TRBJ2-3
V gene: TRBV7-2

CDR3 protein: CASSLSGTQYF
J gene: TRBJ2-5
V gene: TRBV28

CDR3 protein: CASSVGLAGEGGNTGELFF
J gene: TRBJ2-2
V gene: TRBV3-1/TRBV3-2

CDR3 protein: CASSPAGRGLPPQYF
J gene: TRBJ2-3
V gene: TRBV7-6

CDR3 protein: CASSLPLTLSYEQYF
J gene: TRBJ2-7
V gene: TRBV5-6

CDR3 protein: CASSLKGTGFNNSPLHF
J gene: TRBJ1-6
V gene: TRBV7-3

CDR3 protein: CASSGGGLAASQTYEQYF
J gene: TRBJ2-7
V gene: TRBV19

CDR3 protein: CASSPLAGANAQYF
J gene: TRBJ2-5
V gene: TRBV7-9

CDR3 protein: CASSQEELGTPSYNEQFF
J gene: TRBJ2-1
V gene: TRBV4-3

CDR3 protein: CSVEGTSGSLNEQFF
J gene: TRBJ2-1
V gene: TRBV29-1

CDR3 protein: CASSIPQAGTSPLDEQFF
J gene: TRBJ2-1
V gene: TRBV9

CDR3 protein: CASSLGRGTGVGNYGYTF
J gene: TRBJ1-2
V gene: TRBV5-1

CDR3 protein: CASRLAGLAGGSSYEQYF
J gene: TRBJ2-7
V gene: TRBV5-1

CDR3 protein: CASSLYRTGANYGYTF
J gene: TRBJ1-2
V gene: TRBV7-9

CDR3 protein: CASSPLAGGPNIQYF
J gene: TRBJ2-4
V gene: TRBV14

CDR3 protein: CASSTGGQGYGYTF
J gene: TRBJ1-2
V gene: TRBV11-2